One sample yielded the 26 T cell receptor beta chains listed below, sequenced in a study of Graves' ophthalmopathy and Graves' hyperthyroidism (dated by TCRdb to the late 2010s). This sample was sequenced with an Illumina HiSeq 2000. For repertoire sequencing, TCR beta CDR3 regions were amplified from RNA transcripts. The first round of RT-PCR was done with HTBI primers and the Qiagen OneStep RT-PCR kit, and was followed by a second round of multiplex PCR, then size selection and purification. TCRdb itself trimmed the public reads at Q25 with fastp, ran MiXCR and retained productive beta chains. One record per CDR3 amino acid sequence lists the most common genes and DNA. In all, the sample holds fewer than 400,000 distinct CDR3 sequences, and about 18% of those were seen once. 1.6% of the sample is held by the ten biggest clonotypes. The sample comprised peripheral blood. These receptors all stem from a woman between 18 and 29 years old with Graves' ophthalmopathy. Donor details come from another sample of the same person, matched by shared clones.

This clonotype was detected many times. The junction departs from the called germline gene at one end, perhaps through a read error. As DNA, the CDR3 is TGTGCCAGCAGTGAGAAGGGGACAGGGGCTTTGAACACTGGAGCTTTCTTT. Amino acids: CASSEKGTGALNTGAFF. The chain combines TRBV6-1 with TRBJ1-1; 10 bases map to TRBD1. The CDR3 spans 17 residues. The germline gives CDR1 MNHNS, CDR2 SASEGT.

The sample holds many counts of this clonotype. CDR3 protein: CASGSATGGIGQPQHF. Written as DNA, the CDR3 is TGTGCCAGCGGGTCCGCAACAGGGGGGATAGGTCAGCCCCAGCATTTT. This rearrangement joins TRBV12-3 or TRBV12-4 to TRBJ1-5; 8 bases fit TRBD1. The CDR3 is 16 amino acids. The V gene end was trimmed by 8 bases and the J gene end by 6 bases; junction bases not matched to a gene: 15.

This clonotype was seen repeatedly, ten times or more. V usage is TRBV5-1 and J usage is TRBJ2-7; no clear D. Trimming removed 0 bases at V and 6 bases at J, with 13 bases between. The CDR3 totals 14 residues. Germline V lookup: CDR1 SGHRS, CDR2 YFSETQ. In DNA form, the CDR3 reads TGCGCCAGCAGCTTGGGCCAGACTTACTTCGAGCAGTACTTC. This sequence encodes CASSLGQTYFEQYF.

This clonotype was detected many times. The rearrangement uses TRBV30 and TRBJ1-5; TRBD1 aligns across 7 bases. Germline V gene lookup returns CDR1 GTSNPN and CDR2 SVGIG (reference sequence). V trimming: 2 bases; J trimming: 5 bases; junction bases outside the gene matches: 6. The CDR3 has 14 amino acids. The CDR3 loop reads CAWSSGQGDQPQHF. The DNA of the CDR3 is TGTGCCTGGAGTTCTGGGCAGGGGGATCAGCCCCAGCATTTT.

The chain couples TRBV19 to TRBJ2-4, with a weak D call TRBD1 (6 bases). The V end lost 4 bases, the J end lost 2 bases, and 9 bases lay between the germline ends. The CDR3 totals 14 residues. CDR1 and CDR2 from the germline V gene are LNHDA and SQIVND (reference sequence). Here the CDR3 reads CASSTTGTKNIQYF. DNA of the CDR3: TGTGCCAGTAGTACCACAGGGACCAAAAACATTCAGTACTTC.

The CDR3 loop reads CASSYGNPGLVGTEAFF. CDR3 nucleotides: TGTGCCAGCAGTTACGGGAATCCAGGGCTGGTGGGTACTGAAGCTTTCTTT. The V call is TRBV6-5, the J call TRBJ1-1; possibly TRBD1 for D (5 bases). V was shortened by 2 bases and J by 5 bases, with 21 bases between the two germline ends. This CDR3 region has 17 residues. Germline lookup yields CDR1 MNHEY and CDR2 SVGAGI.

Many counts were recorded for this clonotype. The genes are TRBV2 and TRBJ2-2, with D uncertain. Germline-derived CDR1 and CDR2 are SNHLY and FYNNEI. The V end lost 3 bases, the J end lost 4 bases, and 3 bases lay between the germline ends. The CDR3 is 12 residues long. The CDR3 nucleotides are TGTGCCAGCAGTGAGTCCACCGGGGAGCTGTTTTTT. Encoded protein: CASSESTGELFF.

At least ten counts were recorded for this clonotype. J is TRBJ1-6 and V is TRBV7-2, with 7 nucleotides matching TRBD1. Germline loops: CDR1 SGHTA, CDR2 FQGNSA. Germline trimming cut 5 bases from V and 7 bases from J; bases unmatched to any gene: 5. The CDR3 loop spans 14 amino acids. CDR3 coding DNA: TGTGCCAGCAGCGGGAGGGGGCGAAATTCACCCCTCCACTTT. It codes for CASSGRGRNSPLHF.

This clonotype was counted many times. The V and J genes are TRBV6-5 and TRBJ2-7; D not resolved. The V end was cut by 6 bases, the J end by 4 bases, with 7 bases between. The CDR3 length is 11 residues. CDR1 and CDR2 (germline): MNHEY, SVGAGI. As DNA, the CDR3 is TGTGCCAGCAGCAACAAATACGAGCAGTACTTC. It codes for CASSNKYEQYF.

This clonotype was seen more than once but under ten times. The CDR3 loop reads CASSDSLLSYEQYF. CDR3 DNA sequence: TGTGCCAGCAGCGACAGCCTACTTTCCTACGAGCAGTACTTC. The chain couples TRBV28 to TRBJ2-7, with D perhaps matching TRBD1 (5 bases). The germline V gene encodes CDR1 MDHEN and CDR2 SYDVKM. The CDR3 length is 14 residues. Trimming stripped 6 bases from V and 1 base from J, with 13 bases between.

This clonotype came up many times. The V and J genes are TRBV10-3 and TRBJ1-5; possible D gene TRBD1, 5 bases. The germline gives CDR1 ENHRY, CDR2 SYGVKD. The CDR3 has 16 residues. V lost 8 bases and J lost 3, with 20 bases in between. The CDR3 loop reads CAIGGSGRRPNQPQHF. The CDR3 DNA reads as TGTGCCATCGGGGGGTCGGGCAGACGCCCCAATCAGCCCCAGCATTTT.

The CDR3 spells CASSYWQGVEQYF. The DNA for the CDR3 is TGTGCCAGCAGTTACTGGCAGGGCGTCGAGCAGTACTTC. The gene calls are TRBV6-5 and TRBJ2-7; D might be TRBD1 (5 bases). Germline loops: CDR1 MNHEY, CDR2 SVGAGI. V shed 1 base and J shed 6 bases, with 10 bases lying between them. The length of the CDR3 is 13 residues.

This clonotype was detected ten times or more. V is TRBV20-1 and J is TRBJ2-7; no definite D call. Germline CDR1 reads DFQATT; CDR2 reads SNEGSKA (reference sequence). The CDR3 runs to 13 residues. Between the trimmed V and J ends, which lost 6 bases and 2 bases, there was a span of 14 bases. CDR3 residues: CSAYDSRTYEQYF. CDR3 nucleotide sequence: TGCAGTGCGTACGACTCCCGAACCTACGAGCAGTACTTC.

CDR3 DNA sequence: TGTGCCAGCAGTGAAGCTACGACCTACGAGCAGTACTTC. Its translation is CASSEATTYEQYF. The chain combines TRBV6-1 with TRBJ2-7; D uncertain. V lost 0 bases and J 2 bases, leaving 5 bases between the germline ends. Germline-derived CDR1 and CDR2 are MNHNS and SASEGT. The CDR3 consists of 13 residues.

The table lists this clonotype with many counts. V usage is TRBV7-9 and J usage is TRBJ1-1; TRBD1 might be the D (5 bases). Germline V gene sequence: CDR1 SEHNR, CDR2 FQNEAQ (reference sequence). CDR3 length: 13 amino acids. Trimming stripped 5 bases from V and 4 bases from J, with 11 bases between. The CDR3 here is CASSPTGSTEAFF. CDR3 coding DNA: TGTGCCAGCAGCCCTACAGGATCCACTGAAGCTTTCTTT.

This clonotype was observed at least ten times. V is TRBV28 and J is TRBJ2-7, with TRBD1 as a possible D gene (6 bases). The V end was cut by 5 bases, the J end by 0 bases, with 26 bases between. Germline loops: CDR1 MDHEN, CDR2 SYDVKM. The CDR3 has 19 amino acids. This CDR3 reads CASSLRAMYRALSSYEQYF. The CDR3 nucleotides are TGTGCCAGCAGTCTCAGAGCAATGTACAGGGCCCTGAGCTCCTACGAGCAGTACTTC.

Ten or more counts support this clonotype. The chain is built from TRBV28 and TRBJ2-3, with 7 bases lining up with TRBD2. Germline V gives CDR1 MDHEN, CDR2 SYDVKM. V shed 5 bases, J shed 0 bases, and the junction held 8 bases outside the gene matches. There are 16 residues in the CDR3. The CDR3: CASSLGASGSTDTQYF. CDR3 DNA: TGTGCCAGCAGTCTAGGGGCTAGCGGAAGCACAGATACGCAGTATTTT.

This clonotype was seen ten or more times. The V and J genes are TRBV5-4 and TRBJ1-5; possible D gene TRBD1, 5 bases. V shed 0 bases and J shed 2 bases, with 15 bases lying between them. Looked up from germline, CDR1 is SGHNT and CDR2 is YYREEE (reference sequence). CDR3 length: 17 residues. CDR3 residues: CASSLDGGSLRNQPQHF. CDR3 DNA: TGTGCCAGCAGCTTGGACGGGGGGTCTTTGCGCAATCAGCCCCAGCATTTT.

In its sample, this clonotype was seen many times. The J gene is TRBJ1-2, the V gene TRBV4-1, with a possible D match to TRBD1 (5 bases). V dropped 1 base and J dropped 3 bases, with 12 bases sitting between them. Per the germline V gene, CDR1 is MGHRA and CDR2 is YSYEKL. The CDR3 has 15 residues. Written as DNA, the CDR3 is TGCGCCAGCAGCCAAGCCGACAGAGTGCACTATGGCTACACCTTC. This sequence encodes CASSQADRVHYGYTF.

This clonotype was seen at least ten times. At one boundary the junction diverges from the germline segment, which might be a read error. The chain uses TRBV6-1 and TRBJ1-3, with D perhaps matching TRBD1 (5 bases). This CDR3 comprises 15 residues. Per germline, CDR1 MNHNS and CDR2 SASEGT. CDR3 nucleotides: TGTGCCAACAGTCAAAAGGGAGGGGCTGGAAACACCATATATTTT. As protein: CANSQKGGAGNTIYF.

In its sample, this clonotype was seen many times. The J gene is TRBJ2-2, the V gene TRBV12-3 or TRBV12-4; TRBD1 might be the D (6 bases). V was shortened by 3 bases and J by 0 bases, with 8 bases between the two germline ends. The CDR3 is 15 residues long. In nucleotides, the CDR3 is TGTGCCAGCAGTTTGGGGGCCTCGAACACCGGGGAGCTGTTTTTT. It yields the protein CASSLGASNTGELFF.

This clonotype was seen at least ten times. The chain recombines TRBV6-5 with TRBJ1-2; D gene ambiguous. This CDR3 spans 11 amino acids. Per the germline V gene, CDR1 is MNHEY and CDR2 is SVGAGI. V was clipped by 7 bases and J by 2 bases, with 5 bases between them. The CDR3, as DNA: TGTGCCAGCACAGCCAACTATGGCTACACCTTC. Its translation: CASTANYGYTF.

Ten or more counts support this clonotype. This chain joins TRBV7-8 and TRBJ1-2; maybe TRBD1 (5 bases). The V and J ends lost 2 bases and 7 bases respectively, with 14 bases between them. The CDR3 runs 14 residues. The germline V gene encodes CDR1 SGHVS and CDR2 FQNEAQ. Here the CDR3 DNA reads TGTGCCAGCAGCTTATTGGGGCAGCGGGGTGGCTACACCTTC. This gives the protein CASSLLGQRGGYTF. Complete variable domain (other parts from reference TRBV7-8 and TRBJ1-2): GAGVSQSPRYKVAKRGQDVALRCDPISGHVSLFWYQQALGQGPEFLTYFQNEAQLDKSGLPSDRFFAERPEGSVSTLKIQRTQQEDSAVYLCASSLLGQRGGYTFGSGTRLTVV.

This clonotype was seen at least ten times. The rearrangement links TRBV20-1 to TRBJ2-7; 8 bases map to TRBD1. CDR1 and CDR2 (germline): DFQATT, SNEGSKA (reference sequence). The CDR3 is 13 amino acids. V lost 6 bases to trimming and J lost 2 bases; unmatched junction nucleotides: 6. In DNA form, the CDR3 reads TGCAGTGCCCCTCCGACAGGGGCCTACGAGCAGTACTTC. Amino acids: CSAPPTGAYEQYF.

This clonotype was counted ten times or more. The CDR3 is CASSLRLGSQGETEAFF. The CDR3 nucleotides read TGTGCCAGCAGCTTACGACTGGGGAGCCAGGGCGAAACTGAAGCTTTCTTT. The chain joins TRBV11-2 to TRBJ1-1, with D possibly matching TRBD1 (5 bases). V lost 2 bases and J lost 5, with 21 bases in between. Germline loops: CDR1 SGHAT, CDR2 FQNNGV. There are 17 residues in the CDR3.

This clonotype was observed a handful of times. The chain employs TRBV20-1 and TRBJ2-7, with a weak D call TRBD1 (6 bases). V gave up 0 bases and J gave up 3 bases, with 15 bases separating them. CDR3 length: 15 residues. CDR1 DFQATT and CDR2 SNEGSKA come from the germline V gene (reference sequence). The CDR3 nucleotides are TGCAGTGCTAGAGATCTGGACAGAGGCTTCTACGAGCAGTACTTC. This gives the protein CSARDLDRGFYEQYF.